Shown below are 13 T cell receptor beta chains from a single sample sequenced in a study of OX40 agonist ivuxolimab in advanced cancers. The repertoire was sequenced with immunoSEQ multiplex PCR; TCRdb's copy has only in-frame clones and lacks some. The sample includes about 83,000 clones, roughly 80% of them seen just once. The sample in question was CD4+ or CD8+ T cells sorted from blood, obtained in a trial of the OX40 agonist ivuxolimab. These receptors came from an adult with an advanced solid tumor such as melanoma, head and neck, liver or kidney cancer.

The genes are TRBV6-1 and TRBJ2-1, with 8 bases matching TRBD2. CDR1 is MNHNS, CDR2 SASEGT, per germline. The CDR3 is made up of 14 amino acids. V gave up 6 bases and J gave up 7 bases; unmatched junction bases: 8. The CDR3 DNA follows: TGTGCCAGCAGGGAGCGGGGGCGAGGGAATGAGCAGTTCTTC. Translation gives CASRERGRGNEQFF.

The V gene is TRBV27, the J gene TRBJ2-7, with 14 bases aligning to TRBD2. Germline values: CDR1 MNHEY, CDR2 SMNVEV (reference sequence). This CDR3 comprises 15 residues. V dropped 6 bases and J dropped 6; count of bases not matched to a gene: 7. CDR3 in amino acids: CASRPGLAGGGEQYF. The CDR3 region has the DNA TGTGCCAGCAGGCCAGGACTAGCGGGGGGTGGCGAGCAGTACTTC.

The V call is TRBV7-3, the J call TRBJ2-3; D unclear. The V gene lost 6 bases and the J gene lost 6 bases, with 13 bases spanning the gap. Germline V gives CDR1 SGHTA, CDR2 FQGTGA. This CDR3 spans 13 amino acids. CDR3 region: CASRSEARDTQYF. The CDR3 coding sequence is TGTGCCAGCAGGAGTGAGGCCCGGGATACGCAGTATTTT.

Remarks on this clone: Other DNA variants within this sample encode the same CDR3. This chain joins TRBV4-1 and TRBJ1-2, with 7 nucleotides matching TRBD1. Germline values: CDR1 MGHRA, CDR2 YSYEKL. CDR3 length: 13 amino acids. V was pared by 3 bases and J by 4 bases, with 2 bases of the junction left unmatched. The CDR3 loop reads CASSQGDSYGYTF. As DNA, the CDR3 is TGCGCCAGCAGCCAGGGGGACAGCTATGGCTACACCTTC.

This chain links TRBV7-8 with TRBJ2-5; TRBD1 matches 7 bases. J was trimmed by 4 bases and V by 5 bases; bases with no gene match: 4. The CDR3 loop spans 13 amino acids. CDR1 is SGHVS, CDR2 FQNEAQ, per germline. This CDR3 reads CASSPGQRETQYF. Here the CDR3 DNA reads TGTGCCAGCAGCCCGGGACAGAGAGAGACCCAGTACTTC.

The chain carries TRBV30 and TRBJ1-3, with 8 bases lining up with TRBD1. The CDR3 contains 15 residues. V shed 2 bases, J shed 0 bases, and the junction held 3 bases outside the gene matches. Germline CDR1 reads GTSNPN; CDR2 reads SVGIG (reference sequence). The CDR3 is CAWSSGQASGNTIYF. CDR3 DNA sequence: TGTGCCTGGAGTTCGGGACAGGCCTCTGGAAACACCATATATTTT.

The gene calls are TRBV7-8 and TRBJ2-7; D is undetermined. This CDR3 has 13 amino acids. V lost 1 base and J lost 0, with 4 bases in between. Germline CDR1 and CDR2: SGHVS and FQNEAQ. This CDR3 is CASSLGHSYEQYF. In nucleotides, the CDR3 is TGTGCCAGCAGCTTAGGACACTCCTACGAGCAGTACTTC.

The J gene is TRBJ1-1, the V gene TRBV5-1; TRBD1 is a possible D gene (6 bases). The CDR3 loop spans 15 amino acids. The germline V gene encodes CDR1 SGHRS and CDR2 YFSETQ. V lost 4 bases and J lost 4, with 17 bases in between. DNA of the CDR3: TGCGCCAGCAGCCCTGTTATAAGGGGGATCACTGAAGCTTTCTTT. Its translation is CASSPVIRGITEAFF.

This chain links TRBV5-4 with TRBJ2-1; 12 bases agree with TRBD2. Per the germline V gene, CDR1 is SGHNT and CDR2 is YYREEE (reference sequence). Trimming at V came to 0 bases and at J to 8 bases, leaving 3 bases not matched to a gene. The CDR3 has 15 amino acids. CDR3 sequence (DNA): TGTGCCAGCAGCTTGGCGCTAGCGGGAGGGTATGAGCAGTTCTTC. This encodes CASSLALAGGYEQFF.

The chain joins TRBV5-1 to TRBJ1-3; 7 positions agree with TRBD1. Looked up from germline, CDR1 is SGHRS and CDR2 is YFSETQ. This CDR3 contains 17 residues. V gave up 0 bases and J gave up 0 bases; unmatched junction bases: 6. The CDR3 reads CASSLEGTAYSGNTIYF. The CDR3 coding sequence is TGCGCCAGCAGCTTGGAGGGGACAGCTTACTCTGGAAACACCATATATTTT.

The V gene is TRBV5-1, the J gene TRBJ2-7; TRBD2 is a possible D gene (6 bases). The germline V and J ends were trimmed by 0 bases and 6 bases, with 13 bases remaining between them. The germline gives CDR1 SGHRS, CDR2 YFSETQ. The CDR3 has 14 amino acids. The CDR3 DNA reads TGCGCCAGCAGCTTGGTGTCGGGAGCTAGCGAGCAGTACTTC. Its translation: CASSLVSGASEQYF.

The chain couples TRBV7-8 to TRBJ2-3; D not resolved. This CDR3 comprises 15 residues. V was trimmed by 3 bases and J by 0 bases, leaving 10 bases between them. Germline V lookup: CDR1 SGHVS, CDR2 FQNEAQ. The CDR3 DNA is TGTGCCAGCAGCTTGCGGATGCCTAGCACAGATACGCAGTATTTT. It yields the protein CASSLRMPSTDTQYF.

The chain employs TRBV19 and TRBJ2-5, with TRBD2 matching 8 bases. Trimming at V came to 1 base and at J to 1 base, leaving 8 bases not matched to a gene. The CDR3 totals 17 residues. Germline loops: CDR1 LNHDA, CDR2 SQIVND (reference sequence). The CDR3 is CASSIGGSGVLQETQYF. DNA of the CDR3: TGTGCCAGTAGTATAGGCGGTAGCGGGGTCCTCCAAGAGACCCAGTACTTC.